Listed below are T cell receptor beta chains from one sample, sequenced in a study of early T cells in non-severe SARS-CoV-2 infection. TCRdb called the 5' RACE reads again in MiXCR, with one record for every CDR3 protein. The table lists about 50,000 distinct CDR3 sequences, approximately 13% of them singletons. Sequencing was carried out using whole blood. The receptors come from an adult who was a healthcare worker with PCR-confirmed SARS-CoV-2 infection or an uninfected control (not recorded which). Each CDR3 is given with its conserved first and last residue.

J: TRBJ2-7
V: TRBV28
CDR3: CASSRGPSYEQYF

J: TRBJ2-2
V: TRBV10-3
CDR3: CAIRMGLNTGELFF

J: TRBJ1-5
V: TRBV11-2
CDR3: CASSSGGALNSNQPQHF

J: TRBJ1-3
V: TRBV29-1
CDR3: CSVHFGSTIYF

J: TRBJ2-7
V: TRBV4-2
CDR3: CASTGSGTEAYEQYF

J: TRBJ1-1
V: TRBV20-1
CDR3: CSARDLGFMNTEAFF

J: TRBJ1-5
V: TRBV6-2/TRBV6-3
CDR3: CASSWNRNQPQHF

J: TRBJ1-1
V: TRBV29-1
CDR3: CSVSHPAEAFF

J: TRBJ1-1
V: TRBV2
CDR3: CASRLEGKGAEAFF

J: TRBJ2-1
V: TRBV6-6
CDR3: CASRGPAPYNEQFF

J: TRBJ2-7
V: TRBV27
CDR3: CASSLTGGSYEQYF

J: TRBJ2-1
V: TRBV9
CDR3: CASSPERSRGDEQFF

J: TRBJ1-3
V: TRBV6-5
CDR3: CASRIGDVGGNTIYF

J: TRBJ2-5
V: TRBV5-4
CDR3: CASSLGLGETQYF

J: TRBJ2-7
V: TRBV28
CDR3: CASRLRSYEQYF

J: TRBJ1-1
V: TRBV7-9
CDR3: CASSLGGSPVAFF

J: TRBJ1-5
V: TRBV12-3/TRBV12-4
CDR3: CASSTRGLGNQPQHF

J: TRBJ2-7
V: TRBV7-6
CDR3: CASSETSGTPSYEQYF

J: TRBJ2-2
V: TRBV10-3
CDR3: CAISERLAGNTGELFF

J: TRBJ1-1
V: TRBV27
CDR3: CASVQIGGAEAFF

J: TRBJ1-6
V: TRBV5-6
CDR3: CASRPFTGGGNSPLHF

J: TRBJ1-1
V: TRBV28
CDR3: CATSGGPTEAFF

J: TRBJ2-2
V: TRBV11-3
CDR3: CASSLGSGPNTGELFF

J: TRBJ2-1
V: TRBV11-2
CDR3: CASSSLRGSYNEQFF

J: TRBJ1-2
V: TRBV9
CDR3: CASSVGSTGHGYTF

J: TRBJ1-1
V: TRBV11-1
CDR3: CASSLRTVGTEAFF

J: TRBJ2-3
V: TRBV4-2
CDR3: CASSQAGASTDTQYF

J: TRBJ1-6
V: TRBV6-5
CDR3: CASSYAKSWTGANSPLHF

J: TRBJ1-5
V: TRBV7-2
CDR3: CASSFVWNQPQHF